The clone carrying this T cell receptor beta chain was counted only a few times. Antigen specificity is unknown. RNA transcripts gave rise to amplified TCR beta CDR3 regions. The TCR CDR3 was amplified in a first-round RT-PCR using the HTBI primer set. MiXCR was run by TCRdb on the multiplex PCR reads, yielding one entry per CDR3 protein. The sample yields over 300,000 distinct CDR3 sequences, approximately 15% seen once. This sample is part of a study of T cells in Graves' hyperthyroidism and ophthalmopathy. Study conclusions and caveats: Ophthalmopathy, which appeared later, was predicted by the model a median around 6 months before onset.

Patients aged 18 to 65 had newly diagnosed hyperthyroidism that had lasted under 2 months. Sequencing was performed on blood. The receptor was isolated from a woman aged 55 to 70 with Graves' hyperthyroidism.

For the CDR3, the DNA is TGCAGCGTTGGAGGGGGCCGGGTGGATGGCTACACCTTC. It codes for CSVGGGRVDGYTF. The V gene is TRBV29-1, the J gene TRBJ1-2, with 7 bases fitting TRBD1. Per the germline V gene, CDR1 is SQVTM and CDR2 is ANQGSEA. The CDR3 covers 13 residues. Unmatched junction bases numbered 8, after V lost 4 bases and J lost 6 bases.